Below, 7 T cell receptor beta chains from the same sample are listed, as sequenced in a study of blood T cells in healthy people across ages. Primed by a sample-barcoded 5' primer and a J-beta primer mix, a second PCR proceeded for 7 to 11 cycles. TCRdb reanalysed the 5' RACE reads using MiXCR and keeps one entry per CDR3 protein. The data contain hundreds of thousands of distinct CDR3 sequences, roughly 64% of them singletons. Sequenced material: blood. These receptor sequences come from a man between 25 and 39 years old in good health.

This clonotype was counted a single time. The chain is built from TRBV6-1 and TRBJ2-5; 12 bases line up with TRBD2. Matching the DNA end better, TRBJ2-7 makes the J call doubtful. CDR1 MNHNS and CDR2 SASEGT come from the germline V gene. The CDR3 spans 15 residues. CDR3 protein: CASSETPSGRAEQYF. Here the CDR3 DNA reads TGTGCCAGCAGTGAAACTCCTAGCGGGAGGGCCGAGCAGTACTTC.

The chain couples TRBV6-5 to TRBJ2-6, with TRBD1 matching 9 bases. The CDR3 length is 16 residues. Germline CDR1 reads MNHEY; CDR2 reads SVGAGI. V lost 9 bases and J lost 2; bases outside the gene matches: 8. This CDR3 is CASWGQGTAGANVLTF. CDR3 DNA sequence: TGTGCCAGTTGGGGACAGGGAACTGCTGGGGCCAACGTCCTGACTTTC.

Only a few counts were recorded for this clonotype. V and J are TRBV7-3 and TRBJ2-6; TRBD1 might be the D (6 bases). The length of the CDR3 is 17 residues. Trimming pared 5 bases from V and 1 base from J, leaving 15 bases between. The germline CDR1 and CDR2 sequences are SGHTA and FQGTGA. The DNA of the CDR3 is TGTGCCAGCAGCCCCCCAGGGGATAGATCTGGGGCCAACGTCCTGACTTTC. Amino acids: CASSPPGDRSGANVLTF.

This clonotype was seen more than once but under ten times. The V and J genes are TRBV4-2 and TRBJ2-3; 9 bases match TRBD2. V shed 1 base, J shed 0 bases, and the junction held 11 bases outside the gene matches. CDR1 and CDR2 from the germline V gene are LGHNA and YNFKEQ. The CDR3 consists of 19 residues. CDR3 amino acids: CASSQGGGGFSLSTDTQYF. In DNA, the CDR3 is TGTGCCAGCAGCCAAGGCGGGGGGGGATTTTCGCTAAGCACAGATACGCAGTATTTT.

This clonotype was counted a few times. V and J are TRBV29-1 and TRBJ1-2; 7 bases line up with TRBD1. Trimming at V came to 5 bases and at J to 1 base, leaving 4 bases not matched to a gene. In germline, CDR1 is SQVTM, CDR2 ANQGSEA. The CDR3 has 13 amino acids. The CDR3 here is CSVKQGFNYGYTF. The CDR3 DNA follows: TGCAGCGTTAAACAGGGGTTTAACTATGGCTACACCTTC. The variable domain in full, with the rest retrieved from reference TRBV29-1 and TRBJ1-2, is SAVISQKPSRDICQRGTSLTIQCQVDSQVTMMFWYRQQPGQSLTLIATANQGSEATYESGFVIDKFPISRPNLTFSTLTVSNMSPEDSSIYLCSVKQGFNYGYTFGSGTRLTVV.

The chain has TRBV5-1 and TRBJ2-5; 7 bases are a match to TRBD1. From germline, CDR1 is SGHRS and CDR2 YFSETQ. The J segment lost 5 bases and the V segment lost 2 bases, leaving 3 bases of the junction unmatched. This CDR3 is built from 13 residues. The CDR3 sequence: CASSFRTGETQYF. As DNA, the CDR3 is TGCGCCAGCAGCTTTCGGACAGGCGAGACCCAGTACTTC.

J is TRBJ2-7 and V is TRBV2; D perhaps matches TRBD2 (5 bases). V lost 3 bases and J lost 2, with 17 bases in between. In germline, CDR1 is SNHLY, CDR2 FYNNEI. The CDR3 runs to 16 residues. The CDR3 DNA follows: TGTGCCAGCAGTGAGGCTGGACTCCATCCAACCTACGAGCAGTACTTC. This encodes CASSEAGLHPTYEQYF.